This T cell receptor beta chain is drawn from a study of early T cells in non-severe SARS-CoV-2 infection. TCRdb fed the 5' RACE reads into MiXCR, producing one record per CDR3 protein. Of around 30,000 distinct CDR3 sequences in the sample, roughly 6% are singletons; the top ten hold more than 6.5%. V lost 1 base, J lost 1 base, and 5 bases stayed unmatched. This CDR3 contains 16 residues. The germline gives CDR1 SGHRS, CDR2 YFSETQ. This clonotype was seen repeatedly, ten times or more. The sequenced sample was whole blood. The receptor's source is an adult who was a healthcare worker with PCR-confirmed SARS-CoV-2 infection or an uninfected control (not recorded which). V is TRBV5-1 and J is TRBJ1-5; 7 bases agree with TRBD1. The CDR3 here is CASSLRGGRSNQPQHF. CDR3 bases: TGCGCCAGCAGCTTGAGAGGGGGCAGGAGCAATCAGCCCCAGCATTTT.